The source of this T cell receptor beta chain is a study of human T cells and chemical hapten exposure. TCRdb fed the RACE reads into MiXCR, producing one record per CDR3 protein. Of 300,000 to 400,000 distinct CDR3 sequences listed, approximately 5.1% were seen once; the top ten hold just over 2.5%. Per germline, CDR1 MNHNY and CDR2 SVGAGI (reference sequence). This CDR3 region has 14 residues. V shed 4 bases, J shed 4 bases, and the junction held 3 bases outside the gene matches. The sample's time point: pre-sensitization, week 0. Treatment reported: therapeutic diphenylcyclopropenone sensitization with weekly scalp DPC. This clonotype was counted between two and nine times.

This clonotype was obtained from a woman aged 50 to 65 with alopecia areata. Some clones in this sample may be carry-over from other donors' samples. The sample was whole blood, taken in connection with sensitization to the hapten diphenylcyclopropenone (DPC). The chain has TRBV6-6 and TRBJ1-4; 7 nucleotides line up with TRBD1. Written as DNA, the CDR3 is TGTGCCAGCAGTTCGGGACAGATTAATGAAAAACTGTTTTTT. Translating gives CASSSGQINEKLFF.